This T cell receptor beta chain was identified in a study of T cell responses to AZD1222 COVID-19 vaccine (dated by TCRdb to the early 2020s). For the study in its entirety: A total of just over 230 trial participants underwent TCR sequencing, of whom 207 received two doses of AZD1222 and about 25 received two doses of the MenACWY control vaccine. Trial participants were enrolled by age into subgroups of 18-55, 56-69 and 70-plus years, and about 150, 27 and 61 TCR-sequenced participants, respectively, were included in these subgroups.

Sequences SGHTA (CDR1) and FQGTGA (CDR2) are obtained from the germline V gene. V loses 5 bases of germline sequence and J loses 1 base, and the interval between the two ends is 9 bases. From cysteine to phenylalanine, the CDR3 is 15 amino acids long. Left in the record is the CDR3 DNA by itself, 45 bases read in frame from the first base. The CDR3 regions of human TCRbeta chains were analyzed by immunosequencing. In the paper's pipeline: Repertoire TCRs were matched against a reference library of SARS-CoV-2-specific TCRs generated with the MIRA antigen-specificity platform. Breadth meant the fraction of unique TCRs that were SARS-CoV-2-associated, whereas depth meant the fraction of total T cells that were SARS-CoV-2-associated. Using the MIRA data, each spike-specific TCR was assigned both to the spike region to which the TCR was reactive and to a CD4 or CD8 class. Log10-transformed breadth and depth values were compared by one-way ANOVA with Sidak's multiple comparisons tests. TCRdb stores this immuneACCESS table with in-frame sequences only. Part of the clones is absent; in the studies checked, under half of the shortfall reflects unresolved V genes, and no reason is known for the rest. The V and J calls and clone size are taken from that table; D and trimming were inferred from the DNA. The sample yields more than 95,000 clones; around 84% were counted once. The top ten clones comprise roughly 18% of the sample.

For this clone: Its recognized antigen is unknown. The input lacks base qualities; no much larger clone sits a single base away.

This specimen's time point label, per the study, means: about 28 days (+/-7) after the second vaccine dose. AZD1222 recipients given second doses at about 4 weeks or at about 12 weeks were pooled, since spike-specific TCR depth and breadth were not found to differ between the two schedules. Vaccinee samples were obtained from the UK trials COV001 and COV002, which included a single-blind randomized controlled phase 2/3 trial of AZD1222 (ChAdOx1 nCoV-19) in healthy adults. For TCRbeta chain sequencing, PBMC samples were collected from trial participants at day 0 and at day 28 after the second dose. What the work shows at the level of the full study, not this receptor alone: After two AZD1222 doses, both the breadth and the depth of spike-specific TCRs were significantly higher than at day 0 and than in MenACWY recipients. Conclusions about previously exposed vaccinees are limited because only a handful of AZD1222 recipients were SARS-CoV-2 seropositive at baseline. Because no day 14 peak-response samples were available, the repertoires could be characterized only after the peak T cell response. Vaccine-associated CD4 TCRs spanned the whole spike protein, with dominant responses in regions 160-218 and 743-854. Participants were mostly white British, with more females than males. The authors suggested clonal diversity may have been underestimated. The 56-69-year group was small, and its depth increase did not reach significance, likely because of low power. Reportedly, close to half of the unique spike-specific TCRs recognized epitopes lying outside the regions that are mutated in the B.1.351 and B.1.1.7 variants.

Specimen: peripheral blood, collected 28 days after the second AZD1222 dose. Recombination connected TRBV7-3 to TRBJ2-6, with a tentative D call of TRBD1 or TRBD2, each matching 6 bases. This sequence was found in an adult who received the AZD1222 COVID-19 vaccine. CDR3 loop: CASSQGTSGANVLTF. The DNA sequence reads TGTGCCAGCAGCCAGGGGACTTCTGGGGCCAACGTCCTGACTTTC.